One and the same sample provided the 19 T cell receptor beta chains below, sequenced in a study of CXCR3-negative and CXCR3-positive naive CD8 T cells (dated by TCRdb to the late 2010s). The paper as a whole reports these results and caveats: Compared with CXCR3-negative naive cells, CXCR3-positive naive cells had TRB CDR3s with higher hydrophobicity (lower Kidera factor 4), lower energy, and higher strength and volume indices.

TCRdb shows the sequencer as NextSeq 550. The Human TCR Profiling Kit (MiLaboratory) was used to prepare UMI-labeled 5' RACE TRB cDNA libraries. TCRdb reprocessed the sequencing reads and holds a single record per CDR3 protein sequence, with no DNA. The sample's own table lists roughly 120,000 distinct CDR3 sequences. The top ten clonotypes cover about 0.61% of the sample. No cognate antigen is known for these TCRs. Sequencing input: naive CXCR3+ CD8+ T cells from blood. The intended sense of this specimen's cell subset or site label: CD45RO-CCR7+CD27+CD95- naive CD8+ T cells expressing CXCR3 (TNR3+). These receptors all stem from a human donor in good health. Some clones in this sample may be carry-over from other donors' samples.

The J gene is TRBJ2-7, the V gene TRBV29-1; the TRBD2 assignment by TCRdb is unverifiable without DNA. Germline V lookup: CDR1 SQVTM, CDR2 ANQGSEA. This CDR3 region has 13 residues. CDR3 sequence reads: CSGRTSGGYEQYF.

The gene calls are TRBV30 and TRBJ2-2; as DNA is missing, the TRBD1 call by TCRdb cannot be tested. Per germline, CDR1 GTSNPN and CDR2 SVGIG (reference sequence). This CDR3 is 17 amino acids long. This CDR3 is CAWRLGTGVSETGELFF.

The chain has TRBV7-9 and TRBJ1-2; TCRdb's D call, TRBD1, is unchecked because there is no DNA. The CDR3 totals 15 residues. Germline V lookup: CDR1 SEHNR, CDR2 FQNEAQ (reference sequence). This chain's CDR3 is CASSAAGQGAYGYTF.

The chain links TRBV5-1 to TRBJ2-3; the D call from TCRdb, TRBD2, cannot be confirmed without DNA. CDR1 is SGHRS and CDR2 is YFSETQ in the germline V gene. The CDR3 length is 15 residues. The CDR3 protein is CASSPSVFATDTQYF.

J is TRBJ1-1 and V is TRBV10-3; TCRdb calls TRBD1, which cannot be checked without DNA. This CDR3 has 15 amino acids. Germline V gene sequence: CDR1 ENHRY, CDR2 SYGVKD. CDR3 region: CAISESGGEIPEAFF.

The V call is TRBV7-8, the J call TRBJ2-1; TCRdb picks TRBD2, but there is no DNA to check that call. Germline-derived CDR1 and CDR2 are SGHVS and FQNEAQ. The CDR3 covers 13 residues. The CDR3 loop reads CASSRGTPNEQFF.

This chain joins TRBV11-2 and TRBJ2-2; TCRdb lists TRBD2, though no DNA is available to test this call. CDR3 length equals 17 residues. Germline CDR1 is SGHAT and CDR2 is FQNNGV. The CDR3 sequence: CASSRKDFSGGAGELFF.

The CDR3 here is CSARDRPAGYEQYF. V usage is TRBV20-1 and J usage is TRBJ2-7; the D call from TCRdb, TRBD1, cannot be confirmed without DNA. This CDR3 has 14 amino acids. Germline CDR1 DFQATT, CDR2 SNEGSKA (reference sequence).

V is TRBV6-5 and J is TRBJ1-1; TCRdb picks TRBD1, but there is no DNA to check that call. There are 16 residues in the CDR3. Germline loops: CDR1 MNHEY, CDR2 SVGAGI. CDR3: CASSYLGQGRNTEAFF.

V and J are TRBV7-7 and TRBJ2-6; TCRdb's assignment of TRBD1 cannot be checked, as there is no DNA. Germline CDR1 and CDR2: SSHAT and FNYEAQ (reference sequence). This CDR3 is built from 17 residues. CDR3 region: CASSPEQGVAGANVLTF.

This chain uses TRBV7-8 with TRBJ2-1; TCRdb returns TRBD1, unconfirmable since there is no DNA. Germline V gene lookup returns CDR1 SGHVS and CDR2 FQNEAQ. The CDR3 runs 15 residues. CDR3 protein: CASSLVDRELHEQFF.

V usage is TRBV12-3 or TRBV12-4 and J usage is TRBJ2-3; TCRdb returns TRBD2, unconfirmable since there is no DNA. The CDR3 extends over 15 amino acids. CDR3 in amino acids: CASSEGLAGTDTQYF.

The chain links TRBV28 to TRBJ2-7; TCRdb selects TRBD1, and the lack of DNA leaves this call unchecked. The CDR3 spans 15 residues. Germline V gene sequence: CDR1 MDHEN, CDR2 SYDVKM. CDR3 sequence: CATSPGTGGGYEQYF.

The rearrangement joins TRBV29-1 to TRBJ1-2. Per germline, CDR1 SQVTM and CDR2 ANQGSEA. This CDR3 region has 15 residues. CDR3 protein: CSVEDPRASNYGYTF.

The rearrangement uses TRBV7-9 and TRBJ1-4; the TRBD1 assignment by TCRdb is unverifiable without DNA. The CDR3 runs 16 residues. Germline V gene data show CDR1 as SEHNR and CDR2 as FQNEAQ (reference sequence). The CDR3 loop reads CASSLLVTGENEKLFF.

The V gene is TRBV7-3, the J gene TRBJ2-5; TCRdb picks TRBD1, but there is no DNA to check that call. Germline V gene data show CDR1 as SGHTA and CDR2 as FQGTGA. The CDR3 is 14 amino acids. CDR3 loop: CASSPTGLEETQYF.

The chain employs TRBV19 and TRBJ2-7; the TCRdb call, TRBD1, lacks DNA for checking. Germline-derived CDR1 and CDR2 are LNHDA and SQIVND (reference sequence). CDR3 length: 14 amino acids. CDR3 in amino acids: CASSSTTGDHEQYF.

J is TRBJ2-1 and V is TRBV7-2; there is no DNA to check the TCRdb D call of TRBD1. CDR1 and CDR2 from the germline V gene are SGHTA and FQGNSA. This CDR3 is 15 amino acids long. CDR3 amino acids: CASSFSQGVYNEQFF.

CDR3 loop: CSARDRSSSQETQYF. The chain combines TRBV20-1 with TRBJ2-5. The CDR3 is 15 residues long. Germline CDR1 DFQATT, CDR2 SNEGSKA (reference sequence).